This T cell receptor (beta chain) is from a study of shared clonotypes between healthy human individuals (dated by TCRdb to the early 2020s). Regarding the study in general: A couple of women and three men aged 18 to 49 years were included in the cohort. To increase sequencing depth and limit assay-specific biases, different laboratories used diverse techniques to prepare libraries and sequence TCR repertoires. For each donor, CD4 naive and CD4 memory were each given three plates, CD8 naive was given two plates, and CD8 memory was given one plate. Leukapheresis yielded between about 0.94 and 8.9 billion PBMCs per donor. Blood TCR repertoires of a handful of healthy adults were deeply sequenced to estimate repertoire size and the extent of clonotype sharing between individuals.

Healthy HIV-negative adults with no recently reported acute infections or vaccinations were included as donors. Every donor was a Caucasian adult living in Nashville, Tennessee, USA. Magnetic negative selection was used to enrich CD4+ T cells, after which naive cells were positively selected on CD45RA and the negative fraction became the memory subset. Blood was collected by leukapheresis, and PBMCs were isolated by Ficoll-Histopaque density gradient centrifugation and then cryopreserved in liquid nitrogen vapor phase. Analytical flow cytometry was used to check the purity and quantity of each magnetically sorted T cell population. From each sorted fraction, genomic DNA was isolated and quantified by UV absorbance on a Nanodrop 2000c. The V and J ends are trimmed by 0 bases and 5 bases, leaving 14 bases between them. The CDR3, cysteine through phenylalanine, is 15 amino acids long. The DNA shown is the 45-base CDR3, in frame from base 1. Via the germline V gene (reference sequence), CDR1 is SGHNT and CDR2 YYREEE.

Using the deep immunoSEQ assay, TCR CDR3 regions were amplified from genomic DNA by multiplex PCR. Extracted genomic DNA from each cell subset was spread evenly across all wells of several immunoSEQ 96-well plates, with each plate serving as a replicate. For sorted subsets, approximately 190 ng of genomic DNA, equivalent to 25,000 to 35,000 T cell genomes, went into each replicate PCR. The purified libraries were quantified using a Qubit 3.0 fluorometer, sized with a Bioanalyzer 2100, and then quantified again using the KAPA Library Quantification kit. Every immunoSEQ 96-well plate was sequenced on a dedicated single-read 150-cycle Illumina NextSeq 550 flow cell. The authors' analysis ran thus. Because only junctional sequences without quality scores were contained in the immunoSEQ output, filtering matching that applied to full-length reads could not be performed. To assign V/J genes and CDR3, sequences were annotated against IMGT germline references using PyIR, a Python wrapper for IgBLAST v1.9. Reads were removed for weak V/J assignments (E-value above 1e-6), missing CDR3, stop codons, out-of-frame junctions, or ambiguous translated residues. V3J clonotypes were defined as sequences sharing an identical inferred V gene, J gene, and CDR3 amino acid sequence. Percentage overlap between repertoires was calculated by dividing the number of shared unique clonotypes by the size of the smaller repertoire. RTK rarefaction, the Chao1 estimator, and Recon v2.1 estimates of unobserved clonotypes were used to assess repertoire richness. Generation probabilities for all TCRbeta clonotypes obtained by the gDNA method from a few donors were computed using OLGA. TCRdb took over this immuneACCESS table, retaining in-frame rearrangements with V and J assigned. Such tables are incomplete; in checked studies, under half of the missing clones stem from an unresolved V gene, and the remainder is unexplained. V and J calls and clone size are copied from that table; D and trimming were computed from the DNA. This sample lists millions of clones; 85% to 95% were detected once. The top ten constitute 0.3% to 0.4% of the sample.

Broad study findings and their caveats: Compared with non-shared clonotypes, the clonotypes found in all four sorted-subset donors had higher generation probabilities. Sharing across several donors was observed for approximately 5% of naive CD4, 3.5% of naive CD8, roughly 2.3% of memory CD4, and around 0.44% of memory CD8 clonotypes. Larger estimated clonotype richness was generally found for naive subsets than for memory subsets. Even with the large sequencing depth, rarefaction of the sorted-subset datasets indicated that sequencing was incomplete. Pairwise subsampling led to the expectation that sequencing depth would affect the degree of clonotype sharing among donors. Because the study included only a small number of donors, the genetic and exposure-history diversity represented was limited. Sampling was restricted to blood, and TCR repertoires in tissues likely differ from the TCR repertoires found in blood.

A note on this clone: Its antigen is not yet known. No qualities accompany the bases; no much larger clone lies one base away.

Rearrangement joined TRBV5-4 to TRBJ1-1; the best D guess is TRBD1, with 6 bases matching. The sample consisted of naive CD4+ T cells from PBMCs. In light of the paper, this sample's cell subset or site label describes: CD45RA+ positively selected. This clonotype was sampled from a man between 18 and 35 years old in good health. Some clones in this sample may be carry-over from other donors' samples. In nucleotide form, the sequence is TGTGCCAGCAGCTTGGTTGGGGGGGCGAGGACTGAAGCTTTCTTT. Its translation reads: CASSLVGGARTEAFF.